One and the same sample provided the 12 T cell receptor beta chains below, sequenced in a study of blood T cell repertoires in COVID-19. The method was immunoSEQ multiplex PCR; TCRdb's version includes in-frame clones alone and lacks a portion of them. The repertoire has about 240,000 clones, approximately 85% of them found once; the top ten carry roughly an eighth. Material: peripheral blood. The origin of the receptors is a man aged 80 or over with acute or convalescent COVID-19.

The V gene is TRBV6-2 or TRBV6-3, the J gene TRBJ1-6; possible D gene TRBD1, 6 bases. CDR1 MNHEY and CDR2 SVGEGT come from the germline V gene. The CDR3 runs to 14 residues. Trimming cost V 6 bases and J 7 bases, with 13 bases left between them. This CDR3 reads CASSPQGQNSPLHF. DNA for the CDR3: TGTGCCAGCAGCCCACAGGGCCAAAATTCACCCCTCCACTTT.

The gene calls are TRBV27 and TRBJ2-7, with D possibly being TRBD1 (6 bases). This CDR3 is 14 amino acids long. Germline lookup yields CDR1 MNHEY and CDR2 SMNVEV (reference sequence). Trimming cost V 8 bases and J 3 bases, with 17 bases left between them. CDR3: CASGGNRRDYEQYF. The CDR3, as DNA: TGTGCCAGCGGGGGCAACCGTAGAGACTACGAGCAGTACTTC.

This chain connects TRBV9 to TRBJ1-5; 9 bases line up with TRBD1. Per the germline V gene, CDR1 is SGDLS and CDR2 is YYNGEE. V lost 3 bases, J lost 2 bases, and 6 bases stayed unmatched. This CDR3 comprises 16 residues. The CDR3 nucleotides read TGTGCCAGCAGCGCCCGACAGGGGGATGGCAATCAGCCCCAGCATTTT. Its protein product is CASSARQGDGNQPQHF.

The V call is TRBV7-2, the J call TRBJ1-1, with 8 nucleotides matching TRBD1. This CDR3 comprises 14 residues. The ends lost 5 bases at V and 8 bases at J; junction bases unmatched: 10. Germline assignment: CDR1 SGHTA and CDR2 FQGNSA. The CDR3 bases are TGTGCCAGCAGCCAAAGACAGGGGATGCCGGAAGCTTTCTTT. Translating it yields CASSQRQGMPEAFF. The entire variable domain, with the rest obtained from reference TRBV7-2 and TRBJ1-1, is as follows: GAGVSQSPSNKVTEKGKDVELRCDPISGHTALYWYRQSLGQGLEFLIYFQGNSAPDKSGLPSDRFSAERTGGSVSTLTIQRTQQEDSAVYLCASSQRQGMPEAFFGQGTRLTVV.

The chain employs TRBV2 and TRBJ1-1; D is possibly TRBD1 (6 bases). The CDR3 spans 16 residues. From germline, CDR1 is SNHLY and CDR2 FYNNEI. Trimming pared 9 bases from V and 0 bases from J, leaving 20 bases between. The CDR3 bases are TGTGCCAGTGGGGGCAGGGGCCGGCACATGAACACTGAAGCTTTCTTT. Amino acids: CASGGRGRHMNTEAFF.

V gene TRBV7-9 combines with J gene TRBJ2-1; D might be TRBD2 (6 bases). This CDR3 comprises 15 residues. The germline V gene has CDR1 SEHNR and CDR2 FQNEAQ (reference sequence). Trimming took 2 bases from V and 5 from J, leaving 13 bases between them. CDR3 sequence (DNA): TGTGCCAGCAGCTTAATAGCGAGGGAGGACAATGAGCAGTTCTTC. Translation: CASSLIAREDNEQFF.

The chain has TRBV3-1 (or the pseudogene TRBV3-2) and TRBJ1-5; TRBD1 might be the D (5 bases). CDR3 size: 14 residues. The germline gives CDR1 LGHDT, CDR2 YNNKEL (reference sequence). V lost 0 bases to trimming and J lost 10 bases, with 13 bases between them. The CDR3 region is CASSQEHGTSPQHF. The CDR3 region has the DNA TGTGCCAGCAGCCAAGAGCACGGGACTTCTCCCCAGCATTTT.

This chain joins TRBV3-1 (or the pseudogene TRBV3-2) and TRBJ2-3, with a tentative D call TRBD2 (5 bases). Germline loops: CDR1 LGHDT, CDR2 YNNKEL (reference sequence). Trimming took off 2 bases at V and 1 base at J, with 10 bases between the two ends. The CDR3 has 15 residues. The CDR3 DNA is TGTGCCAGCAGCCAAACGGGAACGGGCACAGATACGCAGTATTTT. It encodes CASSQTGTGTDTQYF.

The chain recombines TRBV14 with TRBJ1-4; D may be TRBD1 (6 bases). Germline V gene lookup returns CDR1 SGHDN and CDR2 FVKESK. Trimming stripped 2 bases from V and 4 bases from J, with 11 bases between. The CDR3 sequence is 15 residues long. In nucleotides, the CDR3 is TGTGCCAGCAGCCAAACCACAGGGTTTAATGAAAAACTGTTTTTT. Its protein is CASSQTTGFNEKLFF.

The chain has TRBV7-2 and TRBJ2-2, with D possibly being TRBD1 (6 bases). CDR3 length: 15 residues. Trimming cost V 7 bases and J 5 bases, with 17 bases left between them. From germline, CDR1 is SGHTA and CDR2 FQGNSA. Here the CDR3 reads CASTSRQGSTGELFF. The CDR3, as DNA: TGTGCCAGCACCTCTCGGCAGGGGAGTACCGGGGAGCTGTTTTTT.

The gene calls are TRBV14 and TRBJ2-1; tentative D call: TRBD1 (6 bases). There are 16 residues in the CDR3. The germline gives CDR1 SGHDN, CDR2 FVKESK. The V gene lost 4 bases and the J gene lost 7 bases, with 20 bases spanning the gap. As DNA, the CDR3 is TGTGCCAGCAGCCCTCTCCCTGGCTTGAGGGGGAATGAGCAGTTCTTC. This encodes CASSPLPGLRGNEQFF.

CDR3 coding DNA: TGTGCCAGCAGCTTAGAACAGGTATATAGCAATCAGCCCCAGCATTTT. This sequence encodes CASSLEQVYSNQPQHF. The chain joins TRBV7-2 to TRBJ1-5; possible D gene TRBD1, 5 bases. The CDR3 is 16 residues long. The germline gives CDR1 SGHTA, CDR2 FQGNSA. The ends were cut back, 1 base at V and 0 bases at J, with 10 bases in the middle.